The present T cell receptor (beta chain) was sequenced within a study of beta chain features in type 1 diabetes. Notes on the study in general: Shorter TCRB CDR3s, moderately but significantly so, were found in Type 1 diabetes patients in all four CD4+ subsets.

For this clone: Its specificity is unknown.

cDNA synthesis used the whole RNA isolate, giving expressed TCRB sequences. Method: immunoSEQ multiplex PCR; TCRdb's copy keeps in-frame clones and lacks some. Of around 150,000 clones listed, around 8.3% are singletons. Germline V gives CDR1 MNHNY, CDR2 SVGAGI (reference sequence). This CDR3 has 14 amino acids. The V end lost 6 bases, the J end lost 0 bases, and 12 bases lay between the germline ends. The chain links TRBV6-6 to TRBJ2-7; maybe TRBD1 (6 bases). Sample: central memory CD4+ T cells from blood. This clonotype was obtained from a woman aged 18 to 35 with type 1 diabetes. The CDR3 coding sequence is TGTGCCAGCAGCTCACAGGGAAACTCCTACGAGCAGTACTTC. Its translation is CASSSQGNSYEQYF.